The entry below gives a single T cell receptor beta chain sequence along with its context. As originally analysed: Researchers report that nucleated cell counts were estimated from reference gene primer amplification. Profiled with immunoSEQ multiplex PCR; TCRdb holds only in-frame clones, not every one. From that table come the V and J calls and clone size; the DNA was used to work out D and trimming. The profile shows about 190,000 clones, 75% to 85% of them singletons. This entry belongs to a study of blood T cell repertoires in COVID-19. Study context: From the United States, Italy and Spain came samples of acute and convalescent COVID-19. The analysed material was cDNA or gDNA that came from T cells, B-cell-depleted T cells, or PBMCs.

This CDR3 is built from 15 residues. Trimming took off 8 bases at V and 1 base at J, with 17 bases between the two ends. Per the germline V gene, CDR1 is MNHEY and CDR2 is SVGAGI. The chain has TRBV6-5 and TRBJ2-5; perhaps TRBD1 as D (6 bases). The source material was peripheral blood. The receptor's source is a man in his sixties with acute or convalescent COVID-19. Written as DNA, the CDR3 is TGTGCCAGCGTTATGGGTTGGGGGCGCCAAGAGACCCAGTACTTC. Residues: CASVMGWGRQETQYF.